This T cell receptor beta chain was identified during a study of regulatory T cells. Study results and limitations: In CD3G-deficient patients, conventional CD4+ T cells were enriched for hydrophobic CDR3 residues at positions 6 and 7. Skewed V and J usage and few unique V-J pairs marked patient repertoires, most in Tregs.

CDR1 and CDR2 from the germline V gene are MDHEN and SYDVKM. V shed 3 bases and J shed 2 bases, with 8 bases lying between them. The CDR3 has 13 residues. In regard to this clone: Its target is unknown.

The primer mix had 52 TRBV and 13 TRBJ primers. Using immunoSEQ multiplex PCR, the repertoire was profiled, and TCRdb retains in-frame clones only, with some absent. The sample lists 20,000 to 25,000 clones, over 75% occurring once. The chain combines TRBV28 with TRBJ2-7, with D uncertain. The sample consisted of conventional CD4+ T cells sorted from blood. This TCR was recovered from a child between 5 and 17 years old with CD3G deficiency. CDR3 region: CASSLKRTYEQYF. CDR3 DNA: TGTGCCAGCAGTTTGAAGAGAACCTACGAGCAGTACTTC.